This T cell receptor (beta chain) was sequenced in a study of CD8 T cells in Susac syndrome. CDR1 is SGDLS, CDR2 YYNGEE, per germline. Trimming took 4 bases from V and 2 from J, leaving 14 bases between them. The CDR3 is 15 residues long. Bulk CD8+ and CD4+ cells came from magnetic negative isolation; CD8+ TEMRA by FACS. Reverse transcription of about 0.5 to 1 ug RNA was carried out with random hexamers. TCRdb re-derived calls from the immunoSEQ multiplex PCR reads in MiXCR, one entry per CDR3 protein. The table has about 200,000 distinct CDR3 sequences, 92% seen once. This chain connects TRBV9 to TRBJ2-3; D gene uncertain. This TCR was recovered from a human donor with multiple sclerosis. Sequences were obtained from CD8+ T cells from PBMCs. The CDR3 sequence: CASSPSGRHTDTQYF. The DNA for the CDR3 is TGTGCCAGCAGCCCATCAGGCCGGCACACAGATACGCAGTATTTT.